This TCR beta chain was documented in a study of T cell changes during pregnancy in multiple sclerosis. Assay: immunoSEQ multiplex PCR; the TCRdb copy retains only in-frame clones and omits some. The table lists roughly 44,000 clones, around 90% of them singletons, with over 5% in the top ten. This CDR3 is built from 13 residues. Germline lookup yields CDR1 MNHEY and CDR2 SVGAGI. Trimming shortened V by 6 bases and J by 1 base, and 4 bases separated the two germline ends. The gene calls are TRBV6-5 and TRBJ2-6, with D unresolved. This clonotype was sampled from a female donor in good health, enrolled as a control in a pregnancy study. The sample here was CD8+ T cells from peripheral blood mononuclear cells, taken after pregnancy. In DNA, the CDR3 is TGTGCCAGCAGGACATCTGGGGCCAACGTCCTGACTTTC. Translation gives CASRTSGANVLTF.